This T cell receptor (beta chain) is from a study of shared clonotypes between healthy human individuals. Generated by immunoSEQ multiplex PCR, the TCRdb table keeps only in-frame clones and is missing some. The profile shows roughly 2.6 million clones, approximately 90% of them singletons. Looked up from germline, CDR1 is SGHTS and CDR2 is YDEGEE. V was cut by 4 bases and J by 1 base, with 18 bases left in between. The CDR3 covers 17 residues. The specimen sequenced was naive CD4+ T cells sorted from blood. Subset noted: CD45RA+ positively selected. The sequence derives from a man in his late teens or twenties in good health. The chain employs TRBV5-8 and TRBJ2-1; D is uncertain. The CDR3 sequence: CASSRTRAFGSYNEQFF. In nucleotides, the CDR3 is TGTGCCAGCAGCCGAACCCGGGCCTTCGGTTCCTACAATGAGCAGTTCTTC. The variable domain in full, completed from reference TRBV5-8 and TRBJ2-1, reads EAGVTQSPTHLIKTRGQQATLRCSPISGHTSVYWYQQALGLGLQFLLWYDEGEERNRGNFPPRFSGRQFPNYSSELNVNALELEDSALYLCASSRTRAFGSYNEQFFGPGTRLTVL.